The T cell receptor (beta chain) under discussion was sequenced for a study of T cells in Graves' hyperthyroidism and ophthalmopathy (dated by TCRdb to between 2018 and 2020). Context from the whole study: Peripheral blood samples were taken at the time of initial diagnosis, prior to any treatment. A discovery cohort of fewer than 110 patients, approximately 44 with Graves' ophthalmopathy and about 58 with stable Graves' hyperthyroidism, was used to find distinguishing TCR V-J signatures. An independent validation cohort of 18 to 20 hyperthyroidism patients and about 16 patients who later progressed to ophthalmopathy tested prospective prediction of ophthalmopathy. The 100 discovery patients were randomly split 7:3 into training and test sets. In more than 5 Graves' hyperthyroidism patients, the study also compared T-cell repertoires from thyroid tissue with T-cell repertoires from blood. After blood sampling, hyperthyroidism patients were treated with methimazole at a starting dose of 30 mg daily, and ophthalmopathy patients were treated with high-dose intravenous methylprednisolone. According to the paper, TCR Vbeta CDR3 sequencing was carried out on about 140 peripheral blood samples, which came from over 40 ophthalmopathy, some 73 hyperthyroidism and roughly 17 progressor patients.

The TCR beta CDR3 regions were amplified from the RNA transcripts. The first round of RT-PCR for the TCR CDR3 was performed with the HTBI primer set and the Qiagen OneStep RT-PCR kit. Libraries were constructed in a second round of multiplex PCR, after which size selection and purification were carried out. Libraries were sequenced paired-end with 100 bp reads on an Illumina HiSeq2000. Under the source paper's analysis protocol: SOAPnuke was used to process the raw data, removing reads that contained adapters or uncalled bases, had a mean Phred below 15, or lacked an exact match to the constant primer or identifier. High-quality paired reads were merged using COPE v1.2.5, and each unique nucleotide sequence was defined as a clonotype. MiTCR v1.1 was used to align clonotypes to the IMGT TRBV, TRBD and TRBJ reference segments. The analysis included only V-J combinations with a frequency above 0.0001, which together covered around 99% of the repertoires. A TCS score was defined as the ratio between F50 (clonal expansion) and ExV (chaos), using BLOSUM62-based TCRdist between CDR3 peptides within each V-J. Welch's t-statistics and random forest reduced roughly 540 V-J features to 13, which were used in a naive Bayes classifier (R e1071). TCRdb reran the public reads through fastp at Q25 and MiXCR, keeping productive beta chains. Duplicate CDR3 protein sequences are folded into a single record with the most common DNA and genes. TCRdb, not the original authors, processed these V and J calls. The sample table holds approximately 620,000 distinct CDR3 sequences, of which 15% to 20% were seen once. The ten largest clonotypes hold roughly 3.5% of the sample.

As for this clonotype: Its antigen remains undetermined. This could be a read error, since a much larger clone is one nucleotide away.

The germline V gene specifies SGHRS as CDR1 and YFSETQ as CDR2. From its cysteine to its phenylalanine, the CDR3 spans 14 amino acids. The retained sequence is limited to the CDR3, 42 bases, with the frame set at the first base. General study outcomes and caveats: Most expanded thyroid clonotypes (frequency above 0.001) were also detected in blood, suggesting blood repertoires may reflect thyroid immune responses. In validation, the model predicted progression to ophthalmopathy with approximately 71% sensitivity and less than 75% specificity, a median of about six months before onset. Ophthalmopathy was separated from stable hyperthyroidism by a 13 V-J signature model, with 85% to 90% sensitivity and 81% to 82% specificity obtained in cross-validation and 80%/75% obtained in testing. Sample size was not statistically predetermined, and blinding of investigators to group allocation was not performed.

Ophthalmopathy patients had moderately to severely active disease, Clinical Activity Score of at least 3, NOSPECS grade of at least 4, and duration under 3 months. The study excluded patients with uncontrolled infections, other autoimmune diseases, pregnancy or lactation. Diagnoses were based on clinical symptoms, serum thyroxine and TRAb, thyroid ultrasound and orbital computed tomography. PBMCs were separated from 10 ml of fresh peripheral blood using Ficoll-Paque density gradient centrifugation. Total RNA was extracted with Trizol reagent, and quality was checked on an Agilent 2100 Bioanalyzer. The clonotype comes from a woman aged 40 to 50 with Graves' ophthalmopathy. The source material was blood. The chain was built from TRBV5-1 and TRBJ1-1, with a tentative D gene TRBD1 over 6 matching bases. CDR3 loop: CASSLGMGDTGAFF. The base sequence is TGCGCCAGCAGCTTGGGGATGGGGGACACTGGAGCTTTCTTT.